This entry concerns a single T cell receptor beta chain. V gave up 2 bases and J gave up 3 bases, with 17 bases separating them. Germline V lookup: CDR1 GTSNPN, CDR2 SVGIG (reference sequence). The CDR3 is 15 residues long. Each CDR3 protein is one row after TCRdb ran MiXCR on the 5' RACE reads. Among roughly 100,000 distinct CDR3 sequences listed, about a sixth were seen once. The data derive from a study of T-cell memory formation after mild COVID-19. The receptor's source is an adult woman who had mild COVID-19 (a few samples of this study predate the infection). Cell type and time point are not known. V usage is TRBV30 and J usage is TRBJ2-7, with a weak D call TRBD1 (6 bases). Sequenced sample: PBMCs or a T cell subset sorted from them (not recorded which). The chain's CDR3 is CAWSPGDRDNYEQYF. CDR3 bases: TGTGCCTGGAGTCCCGGGGACCGGGACAACTACGAGCAGTACTTC. Using reference TRBV30 and TRBJ2-7 for the parts outside the CDR3, the full variable domain is SQTIHQWPATLVQPVGSPLSLECTVEGTSNPNLYWYRQAAGRGLQLLFYSVGIGQISSEVPQNLSASRPQDRQFILSSKKLLLSDSGFYLCAWSPGDRDNYEQYFGPGTRLTVT.